This T cell receptor beta chain was sequenced during a study of PD-L1 blockade in urothelial cancer listed by TCRdb under 2017. For the study in its entirety: Therapy was started in the mid-2010s for all patients, and atezolizumab 1,200 mg was administered intravenously every 3 weeks. TCR sequencing covered pretreatment tumor samples and matched, serially collected peripheral blood taken before and after atezolizumab treatment. Durable clinical benefit was defined as progression-free survival longer than 6 months, and TCR features were also tested against progression-free and overall survival. Blood samples were analyzed 3 weeks after the start of treatment (second dose) and 6 weeks after the start of treatment. About 85% of the roughly 30 patients were males with bladder-origin urothelial cancer, and about 65% of the 29 reported a prior smoking history. About 10 patients reached durable clinical benefit, while roughly 22 patients did not. Pretreatment blood TCR-seq was available for nearly 30 patients, at least one posttreatment blood collection was obtained for 25 or so patients, and tumor TCR-seq was available for 25 or so patients. Whole exome sequencing and RNA sequencing of pretreatment tumors were performed alongside TCR sequencing in the same patients. The study was an exploratory multi-omic analysis of somatic, immune and clinical correlates of response to PD-L1 blockade with atezolizumab in urothelial cancer. Blood samples yielded a median of around 150,000 T cells and around 80,000 unique TCRs, with median clonality approximately 0.08. Patients had an ECOG performance status of 0 or 1 and had received between 0 and 3 prior chemotherapy regimens.

This clone has just one count. No antigen is known for it. No base quality values were provided; no much bigger clone lies one nucleotide off. V has 7 bases trimmed and J has 9 bases trimmed; junction bases matching no gene number 7. Taken from the germline V gene, the CDR1 and CDR2 loops are SNHLY and FYNNEI. The CDR3 sequence holds 14 residues, the cysteine and phenylalanine included. The DNA shown is the 42-base CDR3, in frame from base 1. The investigation overall reported the following: Improved progression-free and overall survival was found to be associated with pretreatment peripheral blood TCR clonality below the median. Greater expansion of tumor-associated TCR clones in peripheral blood 3 weeks after the start of treatment was observed in patients with durable benefit (n ≈ 22, p = 0.022). Because of the small sample size (n of about 29) and the many exploratory analyses performed, the results are intended to be regarded as hypothesis-generating.

To estimate absolute template abundance from read counts, synthetic TCR analog templates were spiked into each PCR. Using the immunoSEQ assay, TCRbeta CDR3 regions were amplified from genomic DNA with bias-controlled V and J gene primers. Rearranged TCRbeta segments were sequenced at approximately 20X coverage. The paper's processing steps were these. Sequencing errors were corrected by clustering and CDR3s were annotated against IMGT to assign V, D and J genes. Downstream analyses used only productive TCRbeta rearrangements and left out out-of-frame or stop-codon sequences. Clonality was calculated as one minus the Shannon entropy normalized by the log of the number of unique productive sequences. Fisher's exact test with Benjamini-Hochberg correction, at a threshold of adjusted p below 0.01, was used to find clones that differed between time points or between blood and tumor. TCRdb re-hosts the immuneACCESS table, in-frame sequences only. Its copies lack some clones; in the studies checked, an unresolved V gene accounts for under half of them, and the cause for the rest is not known. D and trimming come from the DNA, and the V and J calls and clone size come from that table. The sample records 70,000 or so clones, 80% to 85% of which are singletons. The ten largest clones add up to about 5.1% of the sample.

A cohort of about 27 patients with locally advanced or metastatic urothelial carcinoma, treated at Memorial Sloan Kettering on a trial protocol, was included. Peripheral blood mononuclear cells were collected from each patient pretreatment and during treatment, giving between 1 and 8 total time points per patient. The Qiagen DNeasy Blood extraction kit was used to purify genomic DNA from total PBMCs and tumor samples. PBMCs were collected pretreatment and during treatment, and were isolated and stored as previously described. This receptor was taken from a man between 65 and 85 years old with urothelial cancer. The sequences come from PBMCs, collected around atezolizumab (anti-PD-L1) treatment. Rearrangement joined TRBV2 to TRBJ2-1; 12 bases in the junction line up with TRBD1. The sequenced DNA is TGTGCCAGCACCCGGGACAGGGGGCCAGGTGAGCAGTTCTTC. It codes for CASTRDRGPGEQFF. This CDR3, with the reference TRBV2 and TRBJ2-1 proteins standing in past its ends, gives the full variable domain EPEVTQTPSHQVTQMGQEVILRCVPISNHLYFYWYRQILGQKVEFLVSFYNNEISEKSEIFDDQFSVERPDGSNFTLKIRSTKLEDSAMYFCASTRDRGPGEQFFGPGTRLTVL.